A selection of T cell receptor beta chains follows, all from one sample in a study of cytomegalovirus exposure and HLA in healthy donors. Generated by immunoSEQ multiplex PCR, the TCRdb table keeps only in-frame clones and is missing some. Its table lists 50,000 to 70,000 clones. What was sequenced was PBMCs. These receptors all stem from a woman aged 18-29 years in good health and CMV-seronegative. Both conserved end residues are part of each CDR3. The D gene is left open where the match is weak.

>TRBV11-2|TRBJ1-1|-|14
TGTGCCAGCAGCCCCGGACGGGGGAACACTGAAGCTTTCTTT
CASSPGRGNTEAFF
>TRBV7-2|TRBJ2-3|-|12
TGTGCCAGCAGCTTAGTCCCGGATACGCAGTATTTT
CASSLVPDTQYF
>TRBV7-9|TRBJ2-7|-|18
TGTGCCAGCTCCATTATCCCCGGACAGCCCGAAGGGGACTACGAGCAGTACTTC
CASSIIPGQPEGDYEQYF
>TRBV6-5|TRBJ1-1|-|14
TGTGCCAGCAATTCGGCGGGTGGTGCAACTGAAGCTTTCTTT
CASNSAGGATEAFF
>TRBV6-1|TRBJ1-2|TRBD1|11
TGTGCCTCCCGGGACAGATATGGCTACACCTTC
CASRDRYGYTF
>TRBV30|TRBJ2-7|-|12
TGTGCCTGTTCTTGGACAGCCTACGAGCAGTACTTC
CACSWTAYEQYF
>TRBV19|TRBJ2-5|TRBD1|15
TGTGCCAGTAGTCCCCACGGGACAGTCCAAGAGACCCAGTACTTC
CASSPHGTVQETQYF
>TRBV19|TRBJ2-1|TRBD2|11
TGTGCCAGTAGTGAGGGACTAGCAACGATCTTC
CASSEGLATIF
>TRBV28|TRBJ1-2|TRBD1|12
TGTGCCATCCCCGGGACAGACTATGGCTACACCTTC
CAIPGTDYGYTF
>TRBV9|TRBJ2-7|TRBD1|14
TGTGCCAGCAGGAAAGGACAGGGGGTGGGCGAGCAGTACTTC
CASRKGQGVGEQYF
>TRBV18|TRBJ1-1|-|14
TGTGCCAGCTCACCAAGGGGGTTAAGCACTGAAGCTTTCTTT
CASSPRGLSTEAFF
>TRBV20-1|TRBJ2-1|-|11
TGCTCTCTAGGGACTCCTCAGGAGCAGTTCTTC
CSLGTPQEQFF
>TRBV19|TRBJ1-5|-|13
TGTGCCAGTAGAACATCGGGGAATCAGCCCCAGCATTTT
CASRTSGNQPQHF
>TRBV5-8|TRBJ2-7|TRBD1|17
TGTGCCAGCAGCGCAAGGACAGGGGAGCTATATTTCTACGAGCAGTACTTC
CASSARTGELYFYEQYF
>TRBV6-5|TRBJ2-1|TRBD2|14
TGTGCCAGCAGATCCACTAGCGGGACTGGTGAGCAGTTCTTC
CASRSTSGTGEQFF
>TRBV25-1|TRBJ2-7|TRBD1|13
TGTGCCAGCGGAAAGACAGGGACCTACGAGCAGTACTTC
CASGKTGTYEQYF
>TRBV19|TRBJ1-3|TRBD1|16
TGTGCCAGTAGTACAAGACAGGGGGCGCGGGGAAACACCATATATTTT
CASSTRQGARGNTIYF
>TRBV4-1|TRBJ2-1|TRBD2|17
TGCGCCAGCAGCCAAGATAGGCTAGCGGACTCCTACAATGAGCAGTTCTTC
CASSQDRLADSYNEQFF
>TRBV4-1|TRBJ2-1|-|17
TGCGCCAGCAGCCAAGATCGGTCGGTAAGCTCCTACAATGAGCAGTTCTTC
CASSQDRSVSSYNEQFF
>TRBV29-1|TRBJ2-1|-|12
TGCAGCGTACTGCGCCCACCTAATGAGCAGTTCTTC
CSVLRPPNEQFF